A selection of T cell receptor beta chains follows, all from one sample in a study of T cell repertoires in cytomegalovirus infection. MiXCR was run by TCRdb on the reads, yielding one entry per CDR3 protein. The sample holds approximately 500,000 distinct CDR3 sequences, approximately 10% seen once. The source material was PBMCs. The source of these receptors is a human donor in good health (CMV status not recorded). Some clones in this sample may be carry-over from other donors' samples. CDR3s include the opening cysteine and the closing phenylalanine or tryptophan. The order of the fields is D gene, J gene, V gene, clone size, CDR3 DNA, CDR3 protein. The D gene is left open where the match is weak. Clone size is stated in some rows and not others, as once, few, many or a class when expanded.

TRBD1,TRBJ2-7,TRBV18,few,TGTGCCAGCTCGGAAGACAGGGGTCACGAGCAGTACTTC,CASSEDRGHEQYF
NA,TRBJ1-5,TRBV28,NA,TGTGCCGCCCAGAGGGGTAATCAGCCCCAGCATTTT,CAAQRGNQPQHF
NA,TRBJ1-5,TRBV7-8,many,TGTGCCAGCAGCCAAGTGTGGTCGACCCTGGGCAATCAGCCCCAGCATTTT,CASSQVWSTLGNQPQHF
TRBD1,TRBJ1-2,TRBV18,NA,TGTGCCAGCTCGGCGACAGGGGACTATGGCTACACCTTC,CASSATGDYGYTF
TRBD1,TRBJ2-1,TRBV29-1,NA,TGCAGCGCAAGGGGGCAGGGTAGCAATGAGCAGTTCTTC,CSARGQGSNEQFF
NA,TRBJ1-3,TRBV2,NA,TGTGCCAACAGGCACGGTAACTCTGGAAACACCATATATTTT,CANRHGNSGNTIYF
NA,TRBJ1-1,TRBV20-1,NA,TGCAGTGCTAGACCTATGCTCGACACTGAAGCTTTCTTT,CSARPMLDTEAFF
NA,TRBJ2-1,TRBV5-1,many,TGCGCCAGCAGCTTGAGTTGGGTTAATTCCTACAATGAGCAGTTCTTC,CASSLSWVNSYNEQFF
NA,TRBJ2-6,TRBV12-3/TRBV12-4,NA,TGTGCCAGCAGCCCCCGTTTCTCTGGGGCCAACGTCCTGACTTTC,CASSPRFSGANVLTF
NA,TRBJ2-7,TRBV19,NA,TGTGCCAGTAGTATCGTCAGTACCTACGAGCAGTACTTC,CASSIVSTYEQYF
TRBD1,TRBJ2-2,TRBV5-1,NA,TGCGCCAGCAGCGAAGGACAGGGAACCACCGGGGAGCTGTTTTTT,CASSEGQGTTGELFF
TRBD1,TRBJ1-1,TRBV2,NA,TGTGCCAGCAGTGAAGGGGGAACAGGGGAGGTAGCTTTCTTT,CASSEGGTGEVAFF
NA,TRBJ2-3,TRBV10-3,many,TGTGCCATCAGTGAGTCCAACCGGGACCGCACAGATACGCAGTATTTT,CAISESNRDRTDTQYF
NA,TRBJ1-2,TRBV7-9,many,TGTGCCAGCAGCTTAGGGGCGATAAACTATGGCTACACCTTC,CASSLGAINYGYTF
TRBD2,TRBJ2-1,TRBV5-8,many,TGTGCCAGCAGTCCCAATAGCGGGCTCGCCTACAATGAGCAGTTCTTC,CASSPNSGLAYNEQFF
TRBD1,TRBJ1-1,TRBV18,many,TGTGCCAGCTCACCACGATTCTCCGGAGTAGGGACAGAAGGCCGCACTGAAGCTTTCTTT,CASSPRFSGVGTEGRTEAFF
TRBD2,TRBJ2-3,TRBV27,NA,TGTGCCAGCAGGTATAGCGGGGGAGATACGCAGTATTTT,CASRYSGGDTQYF
NA,TRBJ2-7,TRBV29-1,many,TGCAGCGCCGAGAGGTCCTACGAGCAGTACTTC,CSAERSYEQYF
TRBD2,TRBJ2-7,TRBV11-2,many,TGTGCCAGCACCGACCTAGCGGGGACCCCAAACGAGCAGTACTTC,CASTDLAGTPNEQYF
TRBD2,TRBJ2-4,TRBV12-3/TRBV12-4,many,TGTGCCAGCACCCTCTCAGGGACTACTCAGTACTTC,CASTLSGTTQYF
NA,TRBJ1-2,TRBV6-1,many,TGTGCCAGCAGTGAAAGCCCAGTTAGGGGCTACACCTTC,CASSESPVRGYTF
NA,TRBJ1-2,TRBV12-3/TRBV12-4,NA,TGTGCCAGCAGTGTAGACCAGGGCTATGGCTACACCTTC,CASSVDQGYGYTF
TRBD2,TRBJ2-5,TRBV7-3,many,TGTGCCAGCAGCCTGGGGACTAGCGGAGAGACCCAGTACTTC,CASSLGTSGETQYF
NA,TRBJ2-5,TRBV6-1,many,TGTGCCAGCAGTGAAGACAGCGTCTGGGACCAGTACTTC,CASSEDSVWDQYF
NA,TRBJ2-7,TRBV5-1,few,TGCGCCAGCAGCTTGGGCCTCAGGGACTCCTACGAGCAGTACTTC,CASSLGLRDSYEQYF
NA,TRBJ2-1,TRBV6-2/TRBV6-3,many,TGTGCCAGCAGCCGACTAGTCTTCAACAATGAGCAGTTCTTC,CASSRLVFNNEQFF
NA,TRBJ1-5,TRBV9,few,TGTGCCAGCAGCGTAGGACAAAGTAGCAATCAGCCCCAGCATTTT,CASSVGQSSNQPQHF
TRBD1,TRBJ1-4,TRBV19,many,TGTGCCAGCAGCTCGCTACAGGGGGCAACTAATGAAAAACTGTTTTTT,CASSSLQGATNEKLFF
NA,TRBJ2-1,TRBV5-6,many,TGTGCCAGCAGCATAGCGAGGAATGAGCAGTTCTTC,CASSIARNEQFF
NA,TRBJ1-2,TRBV20-1,many,TGCAGTGCTAGGGAGGGGTTATCTAACTATGGCTACACCTTC,CSAREGLSNYGYTF
NA,TRBJ2-3,TRBV18,few,TGTGCCAGCTCACGGGCAAGCACAGATACGCAGTATTTT,CASSRASTDTQYF
TRBD2,TRBJ2-2,TRBV4-1,NA,TGCGCCAGCAGCCAAGATCCCCTAGCGGGGGGGCACGGCACCGGGGAGCTGTTTTTT,CASSQDPLAGGHGTGELFF
NA,TRBJ2-5,TRBV7-3,many,TGTGCCAGCAGCCCAAGTCCGCAGGACACCTCTCGAGGGGCCCAGTACTTC,CASSPSPQDTSRGAQYF
NA,TRBJ1-5,TRBV5-6,many,TGTGCCAGCAGCTCGGGTATGGGCAATCAGCCCCAGCATTTT,CASSSGMGNQPQHF
NA,TRBJ1-2,TRBV7-9,many,TGTGCCAGCAGCTTAGCGGGAGGGGACTATGGCTACACCTTC,CASSLAGGDYGYTF
NA,TRBJ1-4,TRBV7-9,few,TGTGCCAGCAGCTTAGAGGGTCTAACTAATGAAAAACTGTTTTTT,CASSLEGLTNEKLFF
NA,TRBJ2-1,TRBV7-2,many,TGTGCCAGCAGCGAGACTAGGGGGTACTACAATGAGCAGTTCTTC,CASSETRGYYNEQFF
NA,TRBJ1-5,TRBV19,few,TGTGCCAGTAGTACCTCACAGGGAAACAATCAGCCCCAGCATTTT,CASSTSQGNNQPQHF
NA,TRBJ1-2,TRBV12-5,many,TGTGCTAGTGGTCCCCTTGGGGTTGAATATGGCTACACCTTC,CASGPLGVEYGYTF
NA,TRBJ2-7,TRBV5-4,many,TGTGCCAGCAGCTTAGGGGGTGGGAGGGAGGTCTACGAGCAGTACTTC,CASSLGGGREVYEQYF
NA,TRBJ2-5,TRBV7-9,many,TGTGCCAGCAGCTCACGGACAGAAGAGACCCAGTACTTC,CASSSRTEETQYF
TRBD1,TRBJ2-1,TRBV20-1,few,TGCAGTGCTAGAGTCCGGGACAGGGGACGGGCTCTACCTTACAATGAGCAGTTCTTC,CSARVRDRGRALPYNEQFF
NA,TRBJ2-7,TRBV27,many,TGTGCCAGCAGTTTAACCTCCTCGTACACCTACGAGCAGTACTTC,CASSLTSSYTYEQYF
TRBD1,TRBJ2-2,TRBV4-1,NA,TGCGCCAGCAGCCAGGACCGGGACAGGGGGACCGGGGAGCTGTTTTTT,CASSQDRDRGTGELFF
NA,TRBJ2-5,TRBV6-5,NA,TGTGCCAGCAGTTACTCGACGGGTTTAGAGGAGACCCAGTACTTC,CASSYSTGLEETQYF
NA,TRBJ2-1,TRBV20-1,NA,TGCAGTGCTAGAAAAGCGTATGAGCAGTTCTTC,CSARKAYEQFF
NA,TRBJ1-5,TRBV19,NA,TGTGCCAGTAGTATATGGGGTAGGAGCAATCAGCCCCAGCATTTT,CASSIWGRSNQPQHF
TRBD1,TRBJ1-5,TRBV12-3/TRBV12-4,many,TGTGCCAGCAGGCCGGACAGGGTCAATCAGCCCCAGCATTTT,CASRPDRVNQPQHF
NA,TRBJ1-1,TRBV5-1,NA,TGCGCCAGCAGCTTGGCCCAGGGCTACAACACTGAAGCTTTCTTT,CASSLAQGYNTEAFF
NA,TRBJ1-1,TRBV2,few,TGTGCCAGCAGTGTTACGACCGTCTTTGAAGCTTTCTTT,CASSVTTVFEAFF
NA,TRBJ2-2,TRBV30,few,TGTGCCTGGAGAGTGGGAGTGTGGACCGGGGAGCTGTTTTTT,CAWRVGVWTGELFF
TRBD2,TRBJ2-1,TRBV7-9,many,TGTGCCAGCAGCCCCGGAAGCGGGAGGGCCTTGGATGAGCAGTTCTTC,CASSPGSGRALDEQFF
TRBD1,TRBJ1-2,TRBV7-9,many,TGTGCCAGCAGCGTACCAGGGGGCTCGGGCTATGGCTACACCTTC,CASSVPGGSGYGYTF
TRBD1,TRBJ1-2,TRBV7-8,many,TGTGCCAGCAGCTCTAGCCCGGGACAGAGAGGCTACACCTTC,CASSSSPGQRGYTF
NA,TRBJ1-2,TRBV7-9,many,TGTGCCAGCAGCGAGATTCCAGCGGATGGCTACACCTTC,CASSEIPADGYTF
TRBD1,TRBJ2-3,TRBV12-3/TRBV12-4,many,TGTGCCAGCAGTTCCCCTCGACAGGGCGGCACAGATACGCAGTATTTT,CASSSPRQGGTDTQYF
TRBD1,TRBJ1-2,TRBV10-3,many,TGTGCCATCGGGGACAGGGGGCCCGCTAACTATGGCTACACCTTC,CAIGDRGPANYGYTF
NA,TRBJ1-4,TRBV29-1,many,TGCAGCGTTGCCAGGGAAGGTGAAAAACTGTTTTTT,CSVAREGEKLFF
TRBD2,TRBJ2-1,TRBV7-2,many,TGTGCCAGCAGCTTAGGTAGCGGGGGGAACAATGAGCAGTTCTTC,CASSLGSGGNNEQFF
NA,TRBJ1-1,TRBV28,NA,TGTGCCAGCACCCCTGACAGCATGAACACTGAAGCTTTCTTT,CASTPDSMNTEAFF